The 15 T cell receptor beta chains listed next were all sequenced from one sample in a study of cytomegalovirus exposure and HLA in healthy donors. The data were produced by immunoSEQ multiplex PCR, yet TCRdb's version contains in-frame clones alone and is incomplete. The data show approximately 220,000 clones, with just under 90% seen just once and about 3% held by the top ten. What was sequenced was PBMCs. These receptors were taken from a man between 18 and 35 years old in good health and CMV-seronegative.

The genes are TRBV10-3 and TRBJ1-2; possible D gene TRBD1, 5 bases. V was cut by 10 bases and J by 2 bases, with 17 bases left in between. The germline gives CDR1 ENHRY, CDR2 SYGVKD. The CDR3 is made up of 14 amino acids. The CDR3 sequence: CATRGGEVNYGYTF. CDR3 nucleotides: TGTGCCACGAGGGGAGGGGAGGTCAACTATGGCTACACCTTC.

V is TRBV7-3 and J is TRBJ2-7; unclear D gene. The CDR3 consists of 13 residues. Germline V CDR1 and CDR2: SGHTA, FQGTGA. Trimming removed 4 bases from V and 9 bases from J, with 16 bases in between. CDR3 nucleotide sequence: TGTGCCAGCAGCTCCCAACCGAGCTCGGGGCAGTACTTC. The encoded protein is CASSSQPSSGQYF.

This chain connects TRBV5-1 to TRBJ1-5; D is perhaps TRBD1 (6 bases). V was shortened by 4 bases and J by 5 bases, with 10 bases between the two germline ends. The CDR3 extends over 13 amino acids. In germline, CDR1 is SGHRS, CDR2 YFSETQ. The CDR3 DNA follows: TGCGCCAGCAGCAAGGACAGCTATCAGCCCCAGCATTTT. Its translation is CASSKDSYQPQHF.

The chain combines TRBV18 with TRBJ1-5; 9 nucleotides align to TRBD1. CDR1 and CDR2 (germline): KGHSH, LQKENI. The CDR3 is 17 residues long. V was pared by 5 bases and J by 4 bases, with 12 bases of the junction left unmatched. The DNA of the CDR3 is TGTGCCAGCTCATCTTTACCGGGACAGGGTTTTAATCAGCCCCAGCATTTT. Its translation is CASSSLPGQGFNQPQHF.

The chain is built from TRBV7-2 and TRBJ2-7, with a possible D match to TRBD2 (6 bases). From germline, CDR1 is SGHTA and CDR2 FQGNSA. Trimming pared 5 bases from V and 6 bases from J, leaving 17 bases between. The CDR3 has 14 residues. The CDR3 spells CASSPTGVLGEQYF. DNA of the CDR3: TGTGCCAGCAGCCCCACGGGGGTCCTGGGCGAGCAGTACTTC.

This chain connects TRBV7-2 to TRBJ2-1, with D possibly being TRBD2 (6 bases). Looked up from germline, CDR1 is SGHTA and CDR2 is FQGNSA. This CDR3 spans 14 amino acids. The V end was cut by 0 bases, the J end by 9 bases, with 12 bases between. DNA of the CDR3: TGTGCCAGCAGCTTAGCCCCGGTGGGGGGTGAGCAGTTCTTC. This codes for CASSLAPVGGEQFF.

This clone was found once. CDR3 DNA sequence: TGCAGCGTTTACCTGACTAGCGGGGTCGGGGAGACCCAGTACTTC. Residues: CSVYLTSGVGETQYF. This rearrangement joins TRBV29-1 to TRBJ2-5; 11 bases line up with TRBD2. The germline V gene has CDR1 SQVTM and CDR2 ANQGSEA. J was trimmed by 5 bases and V by 5 bases; bases with no gene match: 10. CDR3 size: 15 residues. Supplemented by reference TRBV29-1 and TRBJ2-5, the full variable domain reads SAVISQKPSRDICQRGTSLTIQCQVDSQVTMMFWYRQQPGQSLTLIATANQGSEATYESGFVIDKFPISRPNLTFSTLTVSNMSPEDSSIYLCSVYLTSGVGETQYFGPGTRLLVL.

V gene TRBV4-3 combines with J gene TRBJ2-7; TRBD2 aligns across 8 bases. The CDR3 length is 16 residues. V shed 1 base and J 5 bases; nucleotides not matched to a gene: 10. CDR1 and CDR2 from the germline V gene are LGHNA and YSLEER. The CDR3 protein is CASSQGSGTSAHEQYF. CDR3 bases: TGCGCCAGCAGCCAAGGGTCCGGGACTAGTGCACACGAGCAGTACTTC.

A few counts support this clone. CDR3 in amino acids: CASSGGFDEQYF. In DNA form, the CDR3 reads TGTGCCAGCAGCGGGGGGTTTGACGAGCAGTACTTC. The V call is TRBV7-8, the J call TRBJ2-7; perhaps TRBD2 as D (6 bases). Looked up from germline, CDR1 is SGHVS and CDR2 is FQNEAQ. This CDR3 region has 12 residues. The V and J ends lost 5 bases and 5 bases respectively, with 10 bases between them.

This clone appeared once. The chain uses TRBV5-1 and TRBJ2-6, with 8 bases matching TRBD1. Germline V CDR1 and CDR2: SGHRS, YFSETQ. V was pared by 0 bases and J by 4 bases, with 6 bases of the junction left unmatched. The CDR3 is 17 amino acids. DNA of the CDR3: TGCGCCAGCAGCTTGGGGACAGGGTCGGCCGGGGCCAACGTCCTGACTTTC. Amino acid sequence: CASSLGTGSAGANVLTF.

The chain combines TRBV4-3 with TRBJ1-3; D is uncertain. CDR3 length: 15 residues. Germline CDR1 LGHNA, CDR2 YSLEER. Trimming left V 2 bases short and J 4 bases short, with 12 bases between. The CDR3 region has the DNA TGCGCCAGCAGCCAACAGTGGGCATCGGGAAACACCATATATTTT. The encoded protein is CASSQQWASGNTIYF.

V gene TRBV7-2 combines with J gene TRBJ2-1; D not certain. The V end was cut by 8 bases, the J end by 1 base, with 9 bases between. The CDR3 contains 13 residues. Germline V gives CDR1 SGHTA, CDR2 FQGNSA. CDR3 coding DNA: TGTGCCAGCTCTCGCGAATCCTACAATGAGCAGTTCTTC. Protein sequence: CASSRESYNEQFF. Full variable domain (outside the CDR3, taken from reference TRBV7-2 and TRBJ2-1): GAGVSQSPSNKVTEKGKDVELRCDPISGHTALYWYRQSLGQGLEFLIYFQGNSAPDKSGLPSDRFSAERTGGSVSTLTIQRTQQEDSAVYLCASSRESYNEQFFGPGTRLTVL.

The V and J genes are TRBV30 and TRBJ2-5; 11 nucleotides match TRBD1. The CDR3 has 15 residues. V was pared by 2 bases and J by 5 bases, with 7 bases of the junction left unmatched. Germline V gives CDR1 GTSNPN, CDR2 SVGIG (reference sequence). CDR3 protein: CAWSLDRGLVETQYF. The DNA of the CDR3 is TGTGCCTGGAGTTTGGACAGGGGGCTTGTGGAGACCCAGTACTTC.

The rearrangement joins TRBV7-9 to TRBJ1-1; TRBD1 matches at 8 bases. V lost 1 base and J lost 4; bases outside the gene matches: 5. This CDR3 has 15 residues. Germline V gene lookup returns CDR1 SEHNR and CDR2 FQNEAQ (reference sequence). The CDR3 DNA is TGTGCCAGCAGCTTAGGGACAGGGCGGGGCACTGAAGCTTTCTTT. The encoded protein is CASSLGTGRGTEAFF.

The chain couples TRBV29-1 to TRBJ2-7, with 7 bases matching TRBD1. The CDR3 length is 15 residues. Trimming took 1 base from V and 0 from J; bases not matched to a gene: 6. CDR1 is SQVTM and CDR2 is ANQGSEA in the germline V gene. The CDR3 loop reads CSVEGEGGASYEQYF. The CDR3 DNA reads TGCAGCGTTGAAGGCGAAGGGGGCGCCTCCTACGAGCAGTACTTC.